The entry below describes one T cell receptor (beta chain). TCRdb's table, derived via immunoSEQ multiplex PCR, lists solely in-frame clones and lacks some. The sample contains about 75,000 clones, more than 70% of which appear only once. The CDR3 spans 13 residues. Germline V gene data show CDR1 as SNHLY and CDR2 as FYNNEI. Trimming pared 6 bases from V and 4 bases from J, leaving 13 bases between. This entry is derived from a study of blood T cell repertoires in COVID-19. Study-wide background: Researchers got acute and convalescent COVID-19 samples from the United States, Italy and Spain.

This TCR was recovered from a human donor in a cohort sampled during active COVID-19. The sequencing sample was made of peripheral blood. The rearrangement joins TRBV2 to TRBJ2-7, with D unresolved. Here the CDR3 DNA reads TGTGCCAGCAGACACCCCAGGATTTACGAGCAGTACTTC. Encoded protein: CASRHPRIYEQYF. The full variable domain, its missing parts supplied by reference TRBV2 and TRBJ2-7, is EPEVTQTPSHQVTQMGQEVILRCVPISNHLYFYWYRQILGQKVEFLVSFYNNEISEKSEIFDDQFSVERPDGSNFTLKIRSTKLEDSAMYFCASRHPRIYEQYFGPGTRLTVT.